This T cell receptor (beta chain) is drawn from a study of PD-1 blockade in mismatch repair-deficient tumors (dated by TCRdb to the late 2010s). A note on the overall study: Between September 2013 and 2016, the trial enrolled 86 consecutive patients with approximately 12 types of mismatch repair-deficient cancer, all of whom had received prior treatment and were progressing. Tumor-associated T cell clones were tracked in the peripheral blood of patients responding to PD-1 blockade by deep sequencing of TCR CDR3 regions.

For every enrolled patient, mismatch repair deficiency was confirmed by either polymerase chain reaction or immunohistochemistry. TCR sequencing was carried out for a few patients who responded to pembrolizumab therapy. Pembrolizumab PD-1 blockade was prospectively tested in advanced mismatch repair-deficient cancers, regardless of tissue of origin, in the phase II trial. Peripheral blood T cell samples were gathered serially, both before PD-1 blockade started and at multiple time points afterward. Blood sampling times were expressed in weeks after the first pembrolizumab dose. Comment on this clone: The antigen it binds to is not known. The input lacks base qualities; no much larger clone sits a single base away.

From its cysteine to its phenylalanine, the CDR3 spans 12 amino acids. This entry keeps only the CDR3 DNA: 36 bases, framed from base 1. The junction shows trimming of 0 bases on V and 10 bases on J, plus 12 bases between the germline ends. Reading the germline V gene gives CDR1 SQVTM and CDR2 ANQGSEA. The library was made by the immunoSEQ multiplex PCR assay. Sourced from immuneACCESS, this table was stored by TCRdb with only in-frame sequences that have V and J called. A share of the clones is absent; for the studies checked, an unresolved V gene accounts for under half, and the remainder has no known explanation. The sample table holds 70,000 to 90,000 clones, of which approximately 81% were seen once. The ten largest clones add up to around 5.1% of the sample. What the authors observed across the whole study: Rapid expansion after pembrolizumab followed by contraction, generally before radiologic responses, was shown by tumor-resident clones, which were often undetectable in blood before treatment.

The source was peripheral blood, collected 44 weeks after starting pembrolizumab. This receptor was obtained from an adult with mismatch repair-deficient cancer. The chain is assembled from TRBV29-1 and TRBJ1-1; too little of a D gene remains to name it. The encoded CDR3 is CSVEELVPGAFF. The sequence in DNA is TGCAGCGTTGAAGAGCTGGTCCCGGGAGCTTTCTTT. With the rest looked up from the reference TRBV29-1 and TRBJ1-1 genes rather than sequenced, the full variable domain is SAVISQKPSRDICQRGTSLTIQCQVDSQVTMMFWYRQQPGQSLTLIATANQGSEATYESGFVIDKFPISRPNLTFSTLTVSNMSPEDSSIYLCSVEELVPGAFFGQGTRLTVV.